This T cell receptor beta chain was sequenced during a study of neoadjuvant anti-PD-1 for oral cavity cancer. The V gene's germline CDR1 is SGHVS and CDR2 FQNEAQ. Germline trimming cut 8 bases from V and 4 bases from J; bases unmatched to any gene: 13. The CDR3 is 15 amino acids. Here immunoSEQ multiplex PCR was the method, and the copy in TCRdb shows in-frame clones only, minus some. Here the sample spans 73,000 or so clones, 70% to 90% being singletons. Only one count was recorded for this clone. Time point defined: after neoadjuvant nivolumab, at surgical resection. The rearrangement links TRBV7-8 to TRBJ2-7; 8 bases are shared with TRBD1. Sequenced here: PBMCs, sampled after nivolumab (anti-PD-1) treatment. This clonotype was obtained from a person between 40 and 80 years old with oral cavity squamous cell carcinoma. The chain's CDR3 is CASGPAGTGGYEQYF. The DNA of the CDR3 is TGTGCCAGCGGGCCAGCTGGGACAGGTGGTTACGAGCAGTACTTC.